This T cell receptor beta chain was identified in a study of beta chain features in type 1 diabetes. V gave up 0 bases and J gave up 4 bases; unmatched junction bases: 5. The CDR3 extends over 17 amino acids. Germline CDR1 SGDLS, CDR2 YYNGEE. Reverse transcription of all isolated RNA meant that expressed TCRB transcripts were sequenced. Mean read depth for naive, central memory and regulatory T cell samples was some 3.8 million reads. Measured with immunoSEQ multiplex PCR; TCRdb has only the in-frame clones, and not every one. The repertoire holds about 45,000 clones, around 50% seen once, with around 2.1% in the top ten.

The V call is TRBV9, the J call TRBJ2-1; 12 positions match TRBD2. The sequencing sample was made of Tregs from blood. The TCR was taken from a woman in her late teens or twenties in good health. The CDR3 DNA sequence: TGTGCCAGCAGCGTAGCTACTGGGACTAGCGGGTACAATGAGCAGTTCTTC. Translation gives CASSVATGTSGYNEQFF. Based on the CDR3 plus reference TRBV9 and TRBJ2-1, the full variable domain is DSGVTQTPKHLITATGQRVTLRCSPRSGDLSVYWYQQSLDQGLQFLIQYYNGEERAKGNILERFSAQQFPDLHSELNLSSLELGDSALYFCASSVATGTSGYNEQFFGPGTRLTVL.